The clone carrying this T cell receptor (beta chain) was seen repeatedly, ten times or more. What it recognizes is unknown. Trimming took off 6 bases at V and 0 bases at J, with 12 bases between the two ends. CDR1 is MNHEY and CDR2 is SMNVEV in the germline V gene (reference sequence). This CDR3 contains 15 residues. These data come from a study of T cells in Graves' hyperthyroidism and ophthalmopathy. Study conclusions and caveats: The model made its ophthalmopathy prediction, and onset followed a median about 6.8 months later.

Each patient was aged 18 to 65 and had newly diagnosed hyperthyroidism of under 2 months' duration. Using RNA transcripts as the source, TCR beta CDR3 regions were amplified. Researchers ran a first-round RT-PCR on the TCR CDR3 using the HTBI primer set. TCRdb re-analysed the multiplex PCR reads in MiXCR, keeping a single row per CDR3 protein. The sample lists around 440,000 distinct CDR3 sequences, around 16% occurring once. The TCR was taken from a woman between 18 and 29 years old with Graves' hyperthyroidism. Sequences were obtained from blood. This rearrangement joins TRBV27 to TRBJ2-1; no clear D. The CDR3 nucleotides read TGTGCCAGCAGACCGTACCTAAGCTCCTACAATGAGCAGTTCTTC. Protein product: CASRPYLSSYNEQFF.